The present entry profiles one T cell receptor (beta chain) with its context. Its antigen is not known. Profiled with immunoSEQ multiplex PCR; TCRdb holds only in-frame clones, not every one. The sample holds 30,000 to 40,000 clones, 55% to 75% seen once. Expansion with viral peptide pools was applied to antigen-specific CD4+ T cells by the ViraFEST assay prior to sequencing. When nine to ten days of culture had elapsed, CD4+ T cells were isolated. Previously uninfected by SARS-CoV-2, the vaccine recipients also showed negative nucleocapsid antibodies. Half-medium changes using IL-2 medium occurred on days 3 and 7. The V gene lost 6 bases and the J gene lost 3 bases, with 15 bases spanning the gap. The CDR3 runs 14 residues. Per germline, CDR1 MNHEY and CDR2 SVGAGI. This entry is derived from a study of vaccination effects on CD4 cells after COVID-19.

The input for sequencing was CD4+ T cells from PBMCs cultured with SARS-CoV-2 spike peptides, taken before COVID-19 vaccination. The origin of this receptor is a human donor who received a COVID-19 vaccine. The gene calls are TRBV6-5 and TRBJ2-7; D perhaps matches TRBD2 (5 bases). In nucleotides, the CDR3 is TGTGCCAGCAGGGGTAAGGACCGGGGCTACGAGCAGTACTTC. Amino acid sequence: CASRGKDRGYEQYF.